These T cell receptor beta chains were read from a single sample in a study of CD8 T cells in ankylosing spondylitis. In TCRdb, the 5' RACE reads were re-called with MiXCR into one record per CDR3 protein. The sample carries roughly 130,000 distinct CDR3 sequences, approximately 14% recorded once. The sequenced material came from blood, either unsorted or a sorted T cell fraction (not recorded which). These receptor sequences come from a female donor with ankylosing spondylitis or in good health (not recorded which). Each CDR3 is given with its conserved first and last residue. Fields, in order: clone size, J gene, D gene, V gene, CDR3 length, CDR3 protein, CDR3 DNA. D genes are given only for firm matches. Rows may omit the clone size; those that give it use once, few, many or a size class.

many TRBJ2-3 - TRBV5-6 14 CASSLAKFSDTQYF TGTGCCAGCAGCTTGGCCAAGTTCTCAGATACGCAGTATTTT
- TRBJ2-2 TRBD1 TRBV5-1 16 CASSLAGQGAAGELFF TGCGCCAGCAGCTTGGCGGGACAGGGGGCGGCCGGGGAGCTGTTTTTT
- TRBJ1-4 - TRBV5-1 15 CASSLADNAVEKLFF TGCGCCAGCAGCTTGGCGGACAACGCGGTGGAAAAACTGTTTTTT
few TRBJ2-7 - TRBV9 15 CASSPSDRHDYEQYF TGTGCCAGCAGCCCTTCCGACAGGCACGACTACGAGCAGTACTTC
many TRBJ1-5 - TRBV27 13 CAMPPGSNQPQHF TGTGCCATGCCCCCAGGTAGCAATCAGCCCCAGCATTTT
many TRBJ2-3 TRBD2 TRBV7-2 15 CASSFQRGSTDTQYF TGTGCCAGCAGCTTCCAGCGGGGGAGCACAGATACGCAGTATTTT
few TRBJ1-2 - TRBV4-1 16 CASSQGLRTIAYGYTF TGCGCCAGCAGCCAAGGTCTGAGGACGATCGCATATGGCTACACCTTC
many TRBJ2-1 - TRBV7-3 13 CASSLNTDNEQFF TGTGCCAGCAGCTTAAACACAGACAATGAGCAGTTCTTC
many TRBJ1-1 - TRBV7-9 14 CASSSVGTNTEAFF TGTGCCAGCAGCTCTGTGGGGACGAACACTGAAGCTTTCTTT
- TRBJ2-3 TRBD1 TRBV29-1 16 CSVGQGALSRTDTQYF TGCAGCGTTGGGCAGGGGGCCTTATCCAGGACAGATACGCAGTATTTT
- TRBJ2-5 TRBD2 TRBV4-1 15 CASSPLGLRVETQYF TGCGCCAGCAGCCCGCTGGGACTACGAGTGGAGACCCAGTACTTC
few TRBJ2-1 TRBD2 TRBV20-1 14 CSAHSGGADNEQFF TGCAGTGCTCATAGCGGGGGGGCCGACAATGAGCAGTTCTTC
- TRBJ2-7 - TRBV5-1 13 CASSLGSVYEQYF TGCGCCAGCAGCTTGGGTAGCGTCTACGAGCAGTACTTC
few TRBJ2-6 TRBD1 TRBV20-1 15 CSVRDRDSGANVLTF TGCAGTGTCCGGGACAGGGATTCTGGGGCCAACGTCCTGACTTTC
few TRBJ2-2 TRBD2 TRBV19 17 CASSIGLAALNTGELFF TGTGCCAGTAGTATAGGACTAGCGGCGTTGAACACCGGGGAGCTGTTTTTT
- TRBJ2-2 - TRBV7-9 14 CASSYPPGTGELFF TGTGCCAGCAGCTACCCCCCAGGGACCGGGGAGCTGTTTTTT
- TRBJ1-5 - TRBV28 18 CASNGFGAGARGNQPQHF TGTGCCAGCAATGGCTTTGGTGCGGGGGCAAGGGGCAATCAGCCCCAGCATTTT
many TRBJ2-7 TRBD1 TRBV28 14 CASIPDRVTYEQYF TGTGCCAGCATCCCGGACAGGGTGACCTACGAGCAGTACTTC
few TRBJ2-7 TRBD2 TRBV12-3/TRBV12-4 14 CASSPSGRFDEQYF TGTGCCAGCAGTCCTAGCGGGAGGTTCGACGAGCAGTACTTC
many TRBJ1-1 - TRBV5-1 18 CASSLALSEGRRGTEAFF TGCGCCAGCAGCTTGGCCCTTAGCGAGGGGAGGAGGGGGACTGAAGCTTTCTTT
many TRBJ1-5 TRBD1 TRBV29-1 13 CSVGQGSNQPQHF TGCAGCGTGGGACAGGGATCGAATCAGCCCCAGCATTTT
few TRBJ1-1 - TRBV29-1 13 CSGLGGQDTEAFF TGCAGCGGGCTCGGGGGCCAGGACACTGAAGCTTTCTTT
many TRBJ1-1 - TRBV20-1 11 CSPTRNTEAFF TGCAGTCCTACAAGGAACACTGAAGCTTTCTTT
- TRBJ2-5 TRBD2 TRBV29-1 13 CSVTSGVQETQYF TGCAGCGTGACTAGCGGGGTCCAAGAGACCCAGTACTTC
many TRBJ2-3 - TRBV11-2 16 CASSQFGVTSTDTQYF TGTGCCAGCAGCCAATTCGGGGTGACTAGCACAGATACGCAGTATTTT
few TRBJ2-7 TRBD1 TRBV2 13 CASSSDRAYEQYF TGTGCCAGCAGCTCGGACAGGGCCTACGAGCAGTACTTC
- TRBJ2-2 - TRBV18 16 CASSPPTGGPSGELFF TGTGCCAGCTCACCACCGACTGGAGGCCCTTCGGGGGAGCTGTTTTTT
few TRBJ2-7 TRBD2 TRBV7-8 14 CASSPRTRGYEQYF TGTGCCAGCAGCCCCCGGACTAGGGGCTACGAGCAGTACTTC
many TRBJ1-1 - TRBV10-3 12 CAISAVNTEAFF TGTGCCATCAGTGCAGTGAACACTGAAGCTTTCTTT
many TRBJ2-5 - TRBV7-2 12 CASQRQKETQYF TGTGCCAGCCAGCGACAGAAAGAGACCCAGTACTTC
- TRBJ1-1 - TRBV10-1 13 CASSDGANTEAFF TGCGCCAGCAGTGACGGGGCGAACACTGAAGCTTTCTTT
many TRBJ2-2 - TRBV6-4 11 CASSGGGELFF TGTGCCAGCAGTGGCGGCGGGGAGCTGTTTTTT
few TRBJ1-5 - TRBV18 14 CASSPSRGDQPQHF TGTGCCAGCTCACCCTCCAGGGGCGATCAGCCCCAGCATTTT
few TRBJ2-1 - TRBV2 15 CASSDIRRHGGEQFF TGTGCCAGCAGTGATATAAGGCGCCACGGTGGTGAGCAGTTCTTC
- TRBJ2-3 - TRBV3-1 13 CASSQESVDTQYF TGTGCCAGCAGCCAAGAATCCGTAGATACGCAGTATTTT
many TRBJ2-3 TRBD2 TRBV19 17 CASSKSPIAGAHHTQYF TGTGCCAGTAGTAAAAGCCCCATAGCGGGGGCCCACCATACGCAGTATTTT
many TRBJ1-2 - TRBV20-1 15 CSAKRTDGMGYGYTF TGCAGTGCTAAAAGGACAGATGGGATGGGCTATGGCTACACCTTC
- TRBJ2-1 - TRBV5-1 15 CASLPFPESYNEQFF TGCGCCAGCTTACCCTTTCCGGAATCCTACAATGAGCAGTTCTTC
many TRBJ2-4 TRBD1 TRBV5-1 15 CASSLTGTGKNIQYF TGCGCCAGCAGCTTGACCGGGACAGGGAAAAACATTCAGTACTTC
few TRBJ1-2 TRBD1 TRBV12-3/TRBV12-4 15 CASSPLGTANYGYTF TGTGCCAGCAGTCCACTCGGGACAGCTAACTATGGCTACACCTTC
many TRBJ2-1 - TRBV6-1 12 CASSATRDQEFF TGTGCCAGCAGTGCGACGAGAGATCAGGAGTTCTTC
few TRBJ1-3 TRBD1 TRBV9 17 CASSANTGTGVGNTIYF TGTGCCAGCAGCGCTAACACCGGGACAGGGGTTGGAAACACCATATATTTT
- TRBJ2-2 - TRBV20-1 16 CSARGGEQRNTGELFF TGCAGTGCTAGAGGAGGAGAACAGAGGAACACCGGGGAGCTGTTTTTT
few TRBJ1-5 TRBD1 TRBV29-1 13 CSVTRDRNQPQHF TGCAGCGTTACCCGGGACAGAAATCAGCCCCAGCATTTT
many TRBJ2-5 TRBD1 TRBV28 15 CASSQPGQGEETQYF TGTGCCAGCAGTCAGCCGGGACAGGGAGAAGAGACCCAGTACTTC
- TRBJ1-4 TRBD1 TRBV11-2 15 CASSSTGTDNEKLFF TGTGCCAGCAGCTCAACCGGGACAGATAATGAAAAACTGTTTTTT
many TRBJ2-6 - TRBV20-1 15 CSARSGSSGANVLTF TGCAGTGCTAGATCGGGAAGCTCTGGGGCCAACGTCCTGACTTTC
many TRBJ2-2 TRBD2 TRBV20-1 15 CSVGGGRGDTGELFF TGCAGTGTCGGCGGGGGGAGAGGCGACACCGGGGAGCTGTTTTTT
few TRBJ2-1 - TRBV4-2 16 CASSQDRQSSYNEQFF TGTGCCAGCAGCCAAGATCGGCAAAGCTCCTACAATGAGCAGTTCTTC
many TRBJ2-1 - TRBV7-7 15 CASSSRASSYNEQFF TGTGCTAGCAGCTCCAGGGCTAGCTCCTACAATGAGCAGTTCTTC
few TRBJ2-1 TRBD1 TRBV28 17 CASSTKQGNMAYNEQFF TGTGCCAGCAGCACGAAACAGGGGAATATGGCCTACAATGAGCAGTTCTTC
- TRBJ2-5 TRBD2 TRBV12-3/TRBV12-4 18 CACSLALRGLAGQETQYF TGTGCCTGCAGTTTAGCTCTTCGGGGACTAGCGGGGCAAGAGACCCAGTACTTC
- TRBJ1-4 - TRBV28 18 CASSPPGRQRYSNEKLFF TGTGCCAGCAGTCCCCCGGGGAGGCAGCGATATTCTAATGAAAAACTGTTTTTT